This T cell receptor beta chain stems from a study of blood T cell repertoires in COVID-19. Clones were read by immunoSEQ multiplex PCR, and TCRdb kept only the in-frame ones, dropping some. The top ten clones hold roughly 7.8% of a sample with some 190,000 clones, about four fifths of them seen once. The CDR3 is 14 amino acids. V dropped 6 bases and J dropped 9 bases, with 21 bases sitting between them. The germline gives CDR1 LGHDT, CDR2 YNNKEL (reference sequence). V gene TRBV3-1 (or the pseudogene TRBV3-2) combines with J gene TRBJ2-7; D is perhaps TRBD2 (5 bases). The TCR sequence derives from an elderly woman with COVID-19, enrolled during active disease. Sequencing input: peripheral blood. In nucleotides, the CDR3 is TGTGCCAGCAGTCAGTACGACAAGGGAGACCGGCAGTACTTC. It yields the protein CASSQYDKGDRQYF.